This is a list of T cell receptor beta chains from one sample in a study of OX40 agonist ivuxolimab in advanced cancers. Method: immunoSEQ multiplex PCR; TCRdb's copy keeps in-frame clones and lacks some. The sample lists tens of thousands of clones; less than 85% were seen once. Sequencing was performed on CD4+ or CD8+ T cells sorted from blood, taken in a trial of the OX40 agonist ivuxolimab. All receptors derive from an adult with an advanced solid tumor such as melanoma, head and neck, liver or kidney cancer. Each CDR3 is given with its conserved first and last residue. D genes are given only for firm matches. Clone size is shown for a subset of rows, as once, few, many or a class of expanded clone.

cdr3_aa cdr3_nt d_call j_call clone_size v_call
CASSSGPMNQPQHF TGTGCCAGCAGCTCCGGGCCGATGAATCAGCCCCAGCATTTT NA TRBJ1-5 NA TRBV9
CASSENGINTGELFF TGTGCCAGCAGTGAAAATGGGATAAACACCGGGGAGCTGTTTTTT NA TRBJ2-2 NA TRBV6-1
CSVEEGTAYGYTF TGCAGCGTTGAAGAAGGGACAGCCTATGGCTACACCTTC TRBD1 TRBJ1-2 NA TRBV29-1
CASSPYRAKAYNEQFF TGTGCCAGCAGCCCCTACAGGGCGAAAGCCTACAATGAGCAGTTCTTC NA TRBJ2-1 NA TRBV7-9
CASSQGHYSGSIIDEQFF TGTGCCAGCAGCCAAGGCCATTACAGCGGGAGTATAATCGATGAGCAGTTCTTC TRBD2 TRBJ2-1 NA TRBV4-2
CASKGQGASTDTQYF TGTGCCAGCAAGGGACAGGGGGCATCCACAGATACGCAGTATTTT NA TRBJ2-3 NA TRBV21-1
CASSPSNSVGGQVGGYTF TGTGCCAGCTCACCGAGTAATAGTGTTGGAGGACAGGTCGGTGGCTACACCTTC TRBD1 TRBJ1-2 NA TRBV18
CASSRLAGLHWEQYF TGTGCCAGCAGTCGACTAGCGGGACTACATTGGGAGCAGTACTTC TRBD2 TRBJ2-7 few TRBV14
CASSPGHGQPQHF TGTGCCAGCTCACCAGGGCACGGTCAGCCCCAGCATTTT NA TRBJ1-5 NA TRBV18
CASSSSGTSKTGELFF TGCGCCAGCAGCTCCAGCGGGACTAGTAAGACCGGGGAGCTGTTTTTT TRBD2 TRBJ2-2 few TRBV5-1
CASSSGPPVDTQYF TGTGCTAGCAGCTCCGGGCCCCCCGTGGATACGCAGTATTTT NA TRBJ2-3 NA TRBV7-7
CSVEDRVDSAEAFF TGCAGCGTTGAAGATCGGGTTGACAGTGCTGAAGCTTTCTTT NA TRBJ1-1 few TRBV29-1
CASSPPQGSAFF TGTGCCAGCTCACCACCGCAGGGAAGTGCTTTCTTT NA TRBJ1-1 NA TRBV18
CAWSEGATDTQYF TGTGCCTGGAGTGAAGGAGCGACAGATACGCAGTATTTT NA TRBJ2-3 NA TRBV30
CASSLGLGAGNYGYTF TGTGCCAGCAGCTTAGGCCTTGGGGCAGGGAACTATGGCTACACCTTC NA TRBJ1-2 NA TRBV13